The 19 T cell receptor beta chains below all came from one sample that was sequenced in a study of OX40 agonist ivuxolimab in advanced cancers. Measured with immunoSEQ multiplex PCR; TCRdb has only the in-frame clones, and not every one. The table includes about 58,000 clones, roughly nine tenths detected once. The sample was CD4+ or CD8+ T cells sorted from blood, taken in a trial of the OX40 agonist ivuxolimab. These receptors originate from an adult with an advanced solid tumor such as melanoma, head and neck, liver or kidney cancer.

The chain recombines TRBV5-6 with TRBJ1-4; TRBD1 agrees at 8 bases. Germline V gene lookup returns CDR1 SGHDT and CDR2 YYEEEE. With V trimmed by 4 bases and J by 7 bases, 6 bases remained unmatched. This CDR3 has 14 amino acids. The CDR3 loop reads CASSLDRGLEKLFF. CDR3 DNA: TGTGCCAGCAGCCTCGACAGGGGACTTGAAAAACTGTTTTTT.

This clone showed up just once. This chain's CDR3 is CASSSALARETQYF. CDR3 nucleotide sequence: TGTGCCAGCAGCTCAGCCCTAGCCAGGGAGACCCAGTACTTC. The chain employs TRBV11-1 and TRBJ2-5, with D tentatively TRBD2 (5 bases). The CDR3 loop spans 14 amino acids. Per germline, CDR1 SGHAT and CDR2 FQDESV (reference sequence). V dropped 4 bases and J dropped 5 bases, with 14 bases sitting between them.

The chain has TRBV30 and TRBJ2-5; tentatively, D is TRBD1 or TRBD2 (6 bases each). V gave up 2 bases and J gave up 6 bases, with 16 bases separating them. CDR1 is GTSNPN, CDR2 SVGIG, per germline (reference sequence). The CDR3 spans 14 residues. In DNA form, the CDR3 reads TGTGCCTGGAGTTCGAGCGGTCGGGGGCAGACCCAGTACTTC. It codes for CAWSSSGRGQTQYF.

V gene TRBV14 combines with J gene TRBJ2-1; 10 nucleotides agree with TRBD2. Looked up from germline, CDR1 is SGHDN and CDR2 is FVKESK. J lost 7 bases, V lost 1 base, and 13 bases had no gene match. This CDR3 has 18 residues. CDR3 amino acids: CASSQARASGSWRNEQFF. The CDR3 DNA is TGTGCCAGCAGCCAAGCGCGGGCTAGCGGGAGTTGGAGGAATGAGCAGTTCTTC. The whole variable domain, filled in from reference TRBV14 and TRBJ2-1, reads EAGVTQFPSHSVIEKGQTVTLRCDPISGHDNLYWYRRVMGKEIKFLLHFVKESKQDESGMPNNRFLAERTGGTYSTLKVQPAELEDSGVYFCASSQARASGSWRNEQFFGPGTRLTVL.

The gene calls are TRBV19 and TRBJ2-7, with 14 bases that match TRBD2. This CDR3 region has 17 residues. The trim removed 3 bases at V and 3 bases at J, leaving 7 bases unmatched. In germline, CDR1 is LNHDA, CDR2 SQIVND (reference sequence). CDR3 bases: TGTGCCAGTAGTATGGGGACTAGCGGGAGTGGGGGCTACGAGCAGTACTTC. Translated: CASSMGTSGSGGYEQYF.

The chain uses TRBV18 and TRBJ2-1; 8 nucleotides line up with TRBD2. The CDR3 is made up of 14 amino acids. V gave up 2 bases and J gave up 7 bases; unmatched junction bases: 4. Germline V gives CDR1 KGHSH, CDR2 LQKENI. The CDR3 nucleotides are TGTGCCAGCTCACCAGGGACTAGAGGGAATGAGCAGTTCTTC. It yields the protein CASSPGTRGNEQFF.

V is TRBV28 and J is TRBJ1-2; no clear D gene. This CDR3 has 12 amino acids. The V end lost 2 bases, the J end lost 5 bases, and 6 bases lay between the germline ends. Germline values: CDR1 MDHEN, CDR2 SYDVKM. CDR3 DNA sequence: TGTGCCAGCAGTTTAGCCCTATATGGCTACACCTTC. Translation gives CASSLALYGYTF.

This clone was seen only once. The rearrangement links TRBV5-1 to TRBJ2-7, with 8 bases that match TRBD1. The CDR3 is 14 residues long. CDR1 SGHRS and CDR2 YFSETQ come from the germline V gene. V shed 4 bases and J 2 bases; nucleotides not matched to a gene: 5. This CDR3 reads CASSPGTGTYEQYF. The DNA for the CDR3 is TGCGCCAGCAGCCCGGGGACAGGTACCTACGAGCAGTACTTC.

The V call is TRBV5-4, the J call TRBJ2-5; D possibly corresponds to TRBD1 (5 bases). V lost 7 bases to trimming and J lost 4 bases, with 14 bases between them. Germline loops: CDR1 SGHNT, CDR2 YYREEE (reference sequence). There are 13 residues in the CDR3. CDR3 DNA: TGTGCCAGCCAGGGCTCTTTGCGAGAGACCCAGTACTTC. Translated, it gives CASQGSLRETQYF.

This chain links TRBV10-2 with TRBJ1-4, with no clear D. The CDR3 sequence is 15 residues long. V lost 3 bases and J lost 3, with 11 bases in between. CDR1 and CDR2 (germline): WSHSY, SAAADI. CDR3 coding DNA: TGCGCCAGCAGTGATGTAGTAGAAGCTAATGAAAAACTGTTTTTT. This translates into CASSDVVEANEKLFF.

The V call is TRBV28, the J call TRBJ2-6; possible D gene TRBD1, 6 bases. The CDR3 is 18 amino acids. Germline V gene lookup returns CDR1 MDHEN and CDR2 SYDVKM. The V gene lost 6 bases and the J gene lost 0 bases, with 18 bases spanning the gap. In DNA, the CDR3 is TGTGCCAGCAGCCTACGGGACATTGAACTCTCTGGGGCCAACGTCCTGACTTTC. It encodes CASSLRDIELSGANVLTF.

A few counts support this clone. This chain uses TRBV2 with TRBJ1-1; weak D call: TRBD1 (5 bases). The CDR3 is 15 amino acids. Looked up from germline, CDR1 is SNHLY and CDR2 is FYNNEI. V lost 0 bases, J lost 5 bases, and 13 bases lay in between. Written as DNA, the CDR3 is TGTGCCAGCAGTGAAGCGAGAGGGGTTAAGACTGAAGCTTTCTTT. Its protein product is CASSEARGVKTEAFF.

The chain carries TRBV4-1 and TRBJ2-7; 11 nucleotides match TRBD1. The CDR3 totals 15 residues. The V gene end was trimmed by 3 bases and the J gene end by 5 bases; junction bases not matched to a gene: 6. Germline V gives CDR1 MGHRA, CDR2 YSYEKL. CDR3 residues: CASSHLGQGGDEQYF. The CDR3 DNA follows: TGCGCCAGCAGCCACCTGGGACAGGGGGGAGACGAGCAGTACTTC.

This clone was recorded a few times. The chain links TRBV6-1 to TRBJ2-7; D not certain. Germline V gives CDR1 MNHNS, CDR2 SASEGT. This CDR3 comprises 14 residues. V was clipped by 4 bases and J by 4 bases, with 14 bases between them. The CDR3 nucleotides are TGTGCCAGCAGTGTGTCGGACGGAGCTTACGAGCAGTACTTC. This translates into CASSVSDGAYEQYF.

This clone was found once. This chain joins TRBV7-8 and TRBJ1-5; TRBD1 aligns across 7 bases. V dropped 2 bases and J dropped 2; count of bases not matched to a gene: 3. Germline loops: CDR1 SGHVS, CDR2 FQNEAQ. CDR3 size: 15 residues. The CDR3 DNA sequence: TGTGCCAGCAGCTTAAGGGGGCTAGGCAATCAGCCCCAGCATTTT. This gives the protein CASSLRGLGNQPQHF.

The chain links TRBV11-2 to TRBJ2-7; no reliable D call. Trimming stripped 0 bases from V and 0 bases from J, with 9 bases between. The CDR3 has 15 residues. From germline, CDR1 is SGHAT and CDR2 FQNNGV. The CDR3 DNA follows: TGTGCCAGCAGCTTAGAGGGGAAGAGCTCCTACGAGCAGTACTTC. Its translation is CASSLEGKSSYEQYF.

The V gene is TRBV10-3, the J gene TRBJ2-7, with D unclear. The V end lost 6 bases, the J end lost 3 bases, and 18 bases lay between the germline ends. CDR3 length: 15 residues. Germline V CDR1 and CDR2: ENHRY, SYGVKD. CDR3 residues: CAIRSRPGGNYEQYF. The CDR3 coding sequence is TGTGCCATCAGATCGAGACCGGGCGGAAACTACGAGCAGTACTTC.

This sequence joins TRBV5-1 and TRBJ2-3; D uncertain. Per the germline V gene, CDR1 is SGHRS and CDR2 is YFSETQ. The CDR3 has 13 amino acids. Trimming left V 0 bases short and J 5 bases short, with 7 bases between. In DNA, the CDR3 is TGCGCCAGCAGCTTGGAGCTGCGAGATACGCAGTATTTT. Translated, it gives CASSLELRDTQYF. The entire variable domain, with the rest obtained from reference TRBV5-1 and TRBJ2-3, is as follows: KAGVTQTPRYLIKTRGQQVTLSCSPISGHRSVSWYQQTPGQGLQFLFEYFSETQRNKGNFPGRFSGRQFSNSRSEMNVSTLELGDSALYLCASSLELRDTQYFGPGTRLTVL.

The chain has TRBV7-3 and TRBJ2-1; D is perhaps TRBD2 (5 bases). CDR3 length equals 16 residues. Germline V gives CDR1 SGHTA, CDR2 FQGTGA. The ends were cut back, 2 bases at V and 2 bases at J, with 13 bases in the middle. CDR3 amino acids: CASSLEPAEPYNEQFF. CDR3 sequence (DNA): TGTGCCAGCAGCTTAGAGCCAGCGGAGCCCTACAATGAGCAGTTCTTC.